This T cell receptor (beta chain) was documented in a study of T-cell reconstitution after alpha-beta-depleted transplantation in children. Study observations and caveats: There were reportedly several hundred expanded graft clones from which alpha-beta T cells came about two months after transplant.

The CDR3 covers 15 residues. The germline V gene has CDR1 MGHRA and CDR2 YSYEKL. V was cut by 0 bases and J by 7 bases, with 13 bases left in between. Comment on this clonotype: What it recognizes is unknown.

This sample's TCRbeta library carried unique molecular identifier barcodes. TCRdb fed the PCR reads into MiXCR, producing one record per CDR3 protein. The sample holds some 260,000 distinct CDR3 sequences; roughly a quarter are singletons and the top ten take 4.5% to 5.5%. The specimen was PBMCs, mostly from graft donor cells, collected 360 days after TCRalphabeta/CD19-depleted stem cell transplant. The chain uses TRBV4-1 and TRBJ2-1; no clear D gene. The receptor was derived from a female patient aged 2 to 10 who had a stem cell transplant for congenital amegakaryocytic thrombocytopenia, so the T cells may come from the graft donor. The CDR3 loop reads CASSQDRFGRNEQFF. CDR3 bases: TGCGCCAGCAGCCAAGATCGATTTGGGCGAAATGAGCAGTTCTTC.